The 30 T cell receptor beta chains reported below all come from one sample, sequenced in a study of beta chain features in type 1 diabetes. Every isolated RNA sample was fully reverse transcribed, so sequencing captured expressed TCRB transcripts. TCRdb keeps only in-frame clones here, not all; method: immunoSEQ multiplex PCR. Of about 360,000 clones in the sample, around 12% were seen once. The sequenced sample was naive CD4+ T cells from blood. These receptors all stem from a man younger than 35 in good health.

The V call is TRBV19, the J call TRBJ2-2; possibly TRBD2 for D (5 bases). With 5 bases removed from V and 7 bases from J, the gap between germline ends came to 20 bases. Germline V gives CDR1 LNHDA, CDR2 SQIVND (reference sequence). CDR3 length: 16 residues. The CDR3 coding sequence is TGTGCCAGTAGTCTCGGAGGACCCACAGAGGGCGGGGAGCTGTTTTTT. Its translation is CASSLGGPTEGGELFF.

J is TRBJ2-5 and V is TRBV29-1, with D tentatively TRBD2 (7 bases). Germline values: CDR1 SQVTM, CDR2 ANQGSEA. V was clipped by 7 bases and J by 2 bases, with 11 bases between them. This CDR3 is built from 12 residues. The CDR3 coding sequence is TGCAGCGGTGGGAGGGGGCAAGAGACCCAGTACTTC. Translating gives CSGGRGQETQYF.

The chain is built from TRBV28 and TRBJ2-5; 8 positions match TRBD2. The V gene's germline CDR1 is MDHEN and CDR2 SYDVKM. The CDR3 sequence is 16 residues long. The V gene end was trimmed by 5 bases and the J gene end by 5 bases; junction bases not matched to a gene: 13. The DNA for the CDR3 is TGTGCCAGCAGTCAATCTTGGCGGGGGGCGGGGGAGACCCAGTACTTC. It specifies CASSQSWRGAGETQYF.

This clone was seen only a few times. The rearrangement joins TRBV6-5 to TRBJ2-1, with a tentative D call TRBD2 (5 bases). V lost 2 bases and J lost 8, with 13 bases in between. CDR1 is MNHEY, CDR2 SVGAGI, per germline. The CDR3 has 14 residues. CDR3: CASSYPPASHEQFF. CDR3 nucleotides: TGTGCCAGCAGTTACCCCCCGGCTAGCCATGAGCAGTTCTTC.

The V gene is TRBV19, the J gene TRBJ1-5, with D perhaps matching TRBD1 (6 bases). The germline V gene encodes CDR1 LNHDA and CDR2 SQIVND (reference sequence). V dropped 8 bases and J dropped 2 bases, with 10 bases sitting between them. CDR3 size: 13 residues. The DNA of the CDR3 is TGTGCCAGTGAACAGGGAGGCAATCAGCCCCAGCATTTT. This sequence encodes CASEQGGNQPQHF.

The CDR3 region is CASSETYGYTF. The CDR3 DNA reads as TGTGCCAGCAGCGAGACATATGGCTACACCTTC. This chain connects TRBV2 to TRBJ1-2, with D hard to call. Trimming pared 6 bases from V and 5 bases from J, leaving 7 bases between. The CDR3 has 11 residues. The germline V gene encodes CDR1 SNHLY and CDR2 FYNNEI.

The table lists this clone with a few counts. J is TRBJ2-7 and V is TRBV7-2, with 8 bases that match TRBD1. CDR1 and CDR2 (germline): SGHTA, FQGNSA. J lost 4 bases, V lost 2 bases, and 16 bases had no gene match. CDR3 length equals 18 residues. The CDR3 loop reads CASSLPTRVRTGRYEQYF. Here the CDR3 DNA reads TGTGCCAGCAGCTTACCAACCCGGGTTCGGACAGGGCGGTACGAGCAGTACTTC.

The CDR3 bases are TGTGCCAGCAGTCGATCCCAGGGGCTCTACAATGAGCAGTTCTTC. Translated: CASSRSQGLYNEQFF. The gene calls are TRBV6-4 and TRBJ2-1; tentatively, D is TRBD1 (6 bases). The CDR3 totals 15 residues. V was clipped by 5 bases and J by 3 bases, with 14 bases between them. From germline, CDR1 is MRHNA and CDR2 SNTAGT.

This clone appeared a few times. The chain uses TRBV7-2 and TRBJ2-2, with D perhaps TRBD2 (5 bases). There are 15 residues in the CDR3. V lost 1 base and J lost 2, with 8 bases in between. Germline CDR1 is SGHTA and CDR2 is FQGNSA. The DNA of the CDR3 is TGTGCCAGCAGCTTAGGCGGAGGAAACACCGGGGAGCTGTTTTTT. It yields the protein CASSLGGGNTGELFF.

This clone was seen a few times. Other nucleotide sequences in the sample specify the same CDR3. This rearrangement joins TRBV2 to TRBJ1-1; TRBD1 matches 7 bases. The ends lost 8 bases at V and 1 base at J; junction bases unmatched: 4. CDR1 and CDR2 from the germline V gene are SNHLY and FYNNEI. This CDR3 contains 13 residues. The CDR3 loop reads CASRDRENTEAFF. The CDR3 bases are TGTGCCAGCCGAGACAGGGAGAACACTGAAGCTTTCTTT.

The chain joins TRBV27 to TRBJ2-7; TRBD2 matches 13 bases. In germline, CDR1 is MNHEY, CDR2 SMNVEV (reference sequence). The CDR3 runs 14 residues. V lost 5 bases to trimming and J lost 3 bases; unmatched junction nucleotides: 1. This CDR3 reads CASSRLAGGYEQYF. The CDR3, as DNA: TGTGCCAGCAGTCGACTAGCGGGGGGCTACGAGCAGTACTTC.

The chain couples TRBV28 to TRBJ1-2; tentatively, D is TRBD1 (6 bases). From germline, CDR1 is MDHEN and CDR2 SYDVKM. Trimming left V 8 bases short and J 5 bases short, with 12 bases between. The CDR3 sequence is 12 residues long. The CDR3 region is CASSRQGYGYTF. The CDR3 region has the DNA TGTGCCAGCTCGCGTCAGGGGTATGGCTACACCTTC.

The chain links TRBV28 to TRBJ2-1, with TRBD2 identical over 9 bases. Germline V gene sequence: CDR1 MDHEN, CDR2 SYDVKM. V lost 4 bases to trimming and J lost 7 bases; unmatched junction nucleotides: 5. CDR3 length: 14 amino acids. This chain's CDR3 is CASSWGTSSNEQFF. For the CDR3, the DNA is TGTGCCAGCAGTTGGGGGACTAGCTCTAATGAGCAGTTCTTC.

This clone occurred a few times. V and J are TRBV2 and TRBJ2-6; D is unclear. The germline V gene has CDR1 SNHLY and CDR2 FYNNEI. The CDR3 length is 15 residues. V shed 5 bases and J shed 4 bases, with 12 bases lying between them. The CDR3 region is CASSYGETGANVLTF. CDR3 in DNA: TGTGCCAGCAGTTACGGAGAGACCGGGGCCAACGTCCTGACTTTC.

This clone was found a few times. The rearrangement uses TRBV6-1 and TRBJ2-7; the D gene is possibly TRBD2 (7 bases). Trimming shortened V by 8 bases and J by 3 bases, and 20 bases separated the two germline ends. Germline V gene lookup returns CDR1 MNHNS and CDR2 SASEGT. The CDR3 length is 15 residues. CDR3 in amino acids: CASSGGSGHLYEQYF. DNA of the CDR3: TGTGCCAGCTCCGGGGGGTCGGGACATCTCTACGAGCAGTACTTC.

The CDR3 nucleotides are TGTGCCAGCAGCGCTGGGACAGGGAGCGGTGAAAAACTGTTTTTT. This translates into CASSAGTGSGEKLFF. The chain has TRBV9 and TRBJ1-4; 9 nucleotides match TRBD1. The CDR3 sequence is 15 residues long. Trimming removed 3 bases from V and 7 bases from J; junction bases left unmatched: 7. Germline lookup yields CDR1 SGDLS and CDR2 YYNGEE.

This clone was counted between two and nine times. V usage is TRBV2 and J usage is TRBJ2-4, with 7 bases that match TRBD2. CDR3 length: 17 amino acids. V shed 3 bases and J 1 base; nucleotides not matched to a gene: 9. The germline CDR1 and CDR2 sequences are SNHLY and FYNNEI. The CDR3 nucleotides read TGTGCCAGCAGTGATCCCCAACCCGGGAGGGCCAAAAACATTCAGTACTTC. This gives the protein CASSDPQPGRAKNIQYF.

The chain has TRBV4-3 and TRBJ1-4; 10 bases align to TRBD1. Germline trimming cut 3 bases from V and 5 bases from J; bases unmatched to any gene: 6. Per the germline V gene, CDR1 is LGHNA and CDR2 is YSLEER. This CDR3 has 16 amino acids. CDR3 in amino acids: CASSQDTGQGNEKLFF. CDR3 nucleotide sequence: TGCGCCAGCAGCCAGGACACGGGACAGGGGAATGAAAAACTGTTTTTT.

This clone came up a few times. This chain uses TRBV9 with TRBJ2-3; 10 bases map to TRBD1. CDR1 is SGDLS, CDR2 YYNGEE, per germline. V lost 4 bases, J lost 3 bases, and 8 bases stayed unmatched. CDR3 size: 16 residues. The CDR3 loop is CASSIFGTGETDTQYF. The DNA for the CDR3 is TGTGCCAGCAGCATATTCGGGACAGGGGAAACAGATACGCAGTATTTT.

This sequence joins TRBV7-9 and TRBJ2-6; TRBD2 is a possible D gene (5 bases). CDR3 size: 18 residues. Germline CDR1 SEHNR, CDR2 FQNEAQ (reference sequence). V was cut by 4 bases and J by 4 bases, with 20 bases left in between. The DNA of the CDR3 is TGTGCCAGCAGCTGGCCCGGTACCCTGAGGGCGGGGGCCAACGTCCTGACTTTC. This codes for CASSWPGTLRAGANVLTF.

This clone appeared a few times. J is TRBJ1-1 and V is TRBV7-3; 8 nucleotides line up with TRBD1. CDR1 is SGHTA and CDR2 is FQGTGA in the germline V gene. The CDR3 extends over 13 amino acids. The CDR3 sequence is CVSSQGANTEAFF. In DNA, the CDR3 is TGTGTATCGAGTCAGGGGGCGAACACTGAAGCTTTCTTT.

Only a few counts were recorded for this clone. The V gene is TRBV21-1, the J gene TRBJ1-1; TRBD1 is the table's D call and was not checked against the DNA. TRBV21-1 is listed as a pseudogene. The CDR3 runs 13 residues. The CDR3 DNA is TGTGCCACTACGACAGGTAAGACGACTGAAGCTTTCTTT. This gives the protein CATTTGKTTEAFF.

The J gene is TRBJ2-3, the V gene TRBV6-5, with D maybe TRBD1 (6 bases). The CDR3 spans 14 residues. Trimming left V 6 bases short and J 2 bases short, with 12 bases between. In germline, CDR1 is MNHEY, CDR2 SVGAGI. For the CDR3, the DNA is TGTGCCAGCAGATGGACAGTAGACACAGATACGCAGTATTTT. Translating it yields CASRWTVDTDTQYF.

In this sample, this clone turned up a few times. The chain has TRBV7-9 and TRBJ2-5, with D possibly being TRBD1 (7 bases). Trimming took off 1 base at V and 1 base at J, with 13 bases between the two ends. The V gene's germline CDR1 is SEHNR and CDR2 FQNEAQ (reference sequence). CDR3 length: 16 amino acids. As DNA, the CDR3 is TGTGCCAGCAGCTTAGGGAGGGGGCGAATCCAAGAGACCCAGTACTTC. Its translation is CASSLGRGRIQETQYF. Looking up the rest from reference TRBV7-9 and TRBJ2-5 gives the full variable domain: DTGVSQNPRHKITKRGQNVTFRCDPISEHNRLYWYRQTLGQGPEFLTYFQNEAQLEKSRLLSDRFSAERPKGSFSTLEIQRTEQGDSAMYLCASSLGRGRIQETQYFGPGTRLLVL.

The CDR3 protein is CAISEKVTGNYEQYF. The CDR3 bases are TGTGCCATCAGTGAGAAGGTTACAGGGAATTACGAGCAGTACTTC. V and J are TRBV10-3 and TRBJ2-7, with TRBD1 as a possible D gene (6 bases). This CDR3 has 15 residues. Germline V CDR1 and CDR2: ENHRY, SYGVKD. Between the trimmed V and J ends, which lost 2 bases and 4 bases, there was a span of 15 bases.

This clone turned up a few times. The chain employs TRBV7-3 and TRBJ2-1; 7 bases map to TRBD2. This CDR3 spans 14 amino acids. CDR1 and CDR2 from the germline V gene are SGHTA and FQGTGA. V gave up 2 bases and J gave up 9 bases; unmatched junction bases: 7. For the CDR3, the DNA is TGTGCCAGCAGCTTACTAGGATGGGAGGGTGAGCAGTTCTTC. Amino acids: CASSLLGWEGEQFF.

This clone has ten or more counts. Other nucleotide sequences from this sample produce the same CDR3. The chain uses TRBV29-1 and TRBJ1-2; D unclear. The CDR3 loop spans 9 amino acids. Germline CDR1 and CDR2: SQVTM and ANQGSEA. V lost 3 bases and J 8 bases, leaving 4 bases between the germline ends. CDR3 in amino acids: CSVDGGYTF. CDR3 nucleotides: TGCAGCGTTGACGGGGGCTACACCTTC.

This clone was counted only a few times. V and J are TRBV18 and TRBJ1-1; D unclear. V lost 2 bases and J 0 bases, leaving 13 bases between the germline ends. CDR1 KGHSH and CDR2 LQKENI come from the germline V gene. The CDR3 loop spans 16 amino acids. CDR3 sequence: CASSPVAGPMNTEAFF. CDR3 nucleotide sequence: TGTGCCAGCTCACCAGTCGCAGGCCCGATGAACACTGAAGCTTTCTTT.

The chain is built from TRBV18 and TRBJ1-2; TRBD1 aligns across 9 bases. The CDR3 length is 16 residues. Germline V gene data show CDR1 as KGHSH and CDR2 as LQKENI. V was pared by 3 bases and J by 0 bases, with 5 bases of the junction left unmatched. The CDR3 region has the DNA TGTGCCAGCTCACCGTCCGGGACAGGGACTAACTATGGCTACACCTTC. The encoded protein is CASSPSGTGTNYGYTF.

There are a few counts of this clone. J is TRBJ2-1 and V is TRBV9; TRBD1 is a possible D gene (6 bases). The length of the CDR3 is 14 residues. Trimming took 2 bases from V and 3 from J, leaving 9 bases between them. Germline values: CDR1 SGDLS, CDR2 YYNGEE. The CDR3 DNA reads as TGTGCCAGCAGCGTGACAGGTATCTACAATGAGCAGTTCTTC. This codes for CASSVTGIYNEQFF.